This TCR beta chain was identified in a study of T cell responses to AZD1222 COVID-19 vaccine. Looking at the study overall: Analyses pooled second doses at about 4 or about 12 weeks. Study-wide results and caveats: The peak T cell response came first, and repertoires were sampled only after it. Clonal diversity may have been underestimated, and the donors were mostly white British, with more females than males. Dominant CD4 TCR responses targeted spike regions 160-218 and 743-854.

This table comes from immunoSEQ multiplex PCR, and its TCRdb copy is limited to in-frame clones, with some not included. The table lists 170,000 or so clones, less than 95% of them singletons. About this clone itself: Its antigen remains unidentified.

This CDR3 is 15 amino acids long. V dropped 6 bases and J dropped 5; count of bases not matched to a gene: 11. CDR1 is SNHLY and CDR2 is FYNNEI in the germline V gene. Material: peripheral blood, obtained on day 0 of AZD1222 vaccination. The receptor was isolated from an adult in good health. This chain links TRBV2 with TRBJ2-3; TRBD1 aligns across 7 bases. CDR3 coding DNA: TGTGCCAGCAGCCCGGGACAGAAAGTGGGAGATACGCAGTATTTT. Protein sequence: CASSPGQKVGDTQYF.